Sequencing of this T cell receptor beta chain was carried out in a study of shared clonotypes between healthy human individuals. About the study: Researchers drew samples from two women and a few men aged 18 to 49.

Assay: immunoSEQ multiplex PCR; the TCRdb copy retains only in-frame clones and omits some. The sample records fewer than 650,000 clones, roughly four fifths being singletons. In the case of this clone: Its matching antigen is unknown.

The donors were all Caucasian adults (living in Nashville, Tennessee). Overall study results and limits: The authors sampled blood alone, and tissue repertoires likely differ.

The sequenced sample consisted of PBMCs. This sequence was found in a woman aged 40-49 years in good health. Some clones in this sample may be carry-over from other donors' samples.

This CDR3 reads CASSGEGGDGHTEAFF. The CDR3 nucleotides read TGTGCCAGCAGTGGTGAGGGGGGGGATGGGCACACTGAAGCTTTCTTT. This chain links TRBV25-1 with TRBJ1-1, with D possibly being TRBD1 (6 bases). Looked up from germline, CDR1 is MGHDK and CDR2 is SYGVNS. Trimming left V 4 bases short and J 3 bases short, with 18 bases between. This CDR3 contains 16 residues.